This T cell receptor beta chain stems from a study of T cell responses to AZD1222 COVID-19 vaccine. Study details: Whether given at about 4 or about 12 weeks, second doses were pooled. General observations from the study: Vaccine-related CD4 TCRs covered spike, predominating at 160-218 and 743-854. Most donors were white British, females outnumbered males, and clonal diversity was possibly underestimated. Per reports, nearly half of all spike-specific TCRs target regions that are unmutated in variants.

CDR3 length equals 15 residues. The V and J ends lost 4 bases and 5 bases, in that order; junction bases with no gene match: 5. In germline, CDR1 is SGHNT, CDR2 YYREEE (reference sequence). Comment on this clone: Its antigen remains unidentified.

Produced via immunoSEQ multiplex PCR; TCRdb's table is partial and in-frame only. The data contain fewer than 150,000 clones, 70% to 90% of them singletons. This specimen consisted of peripheral blood, obtained on day 0 of AZD1222 vaccination. The V and J genes are TRBV5-4 and TRBJ2-2; 10 bases match TRBD1. This clonotype was obtained from an adult in good health. CDR3 DNA sequence: TGTGCCAGCAGCCCTCCGGGACAGGGGACCGGGGAGCTGTTTTTT. It is translated as CASSPPGQGTGELFF.